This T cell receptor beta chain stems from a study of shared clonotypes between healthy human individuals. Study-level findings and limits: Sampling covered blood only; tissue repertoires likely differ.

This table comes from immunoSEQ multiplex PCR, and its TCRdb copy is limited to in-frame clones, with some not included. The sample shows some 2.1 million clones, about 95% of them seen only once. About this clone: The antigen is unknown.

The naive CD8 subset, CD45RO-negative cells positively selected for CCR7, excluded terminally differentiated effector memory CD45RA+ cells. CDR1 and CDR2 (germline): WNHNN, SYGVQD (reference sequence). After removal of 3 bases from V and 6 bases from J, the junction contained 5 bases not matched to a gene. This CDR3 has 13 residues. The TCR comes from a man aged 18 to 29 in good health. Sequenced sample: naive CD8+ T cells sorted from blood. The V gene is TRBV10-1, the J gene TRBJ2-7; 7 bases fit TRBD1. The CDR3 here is CASSDTTGSEQYF. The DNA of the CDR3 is TGCGCCAGCAGTGATACGACAGGGTCCGAGCAGTACTTC.